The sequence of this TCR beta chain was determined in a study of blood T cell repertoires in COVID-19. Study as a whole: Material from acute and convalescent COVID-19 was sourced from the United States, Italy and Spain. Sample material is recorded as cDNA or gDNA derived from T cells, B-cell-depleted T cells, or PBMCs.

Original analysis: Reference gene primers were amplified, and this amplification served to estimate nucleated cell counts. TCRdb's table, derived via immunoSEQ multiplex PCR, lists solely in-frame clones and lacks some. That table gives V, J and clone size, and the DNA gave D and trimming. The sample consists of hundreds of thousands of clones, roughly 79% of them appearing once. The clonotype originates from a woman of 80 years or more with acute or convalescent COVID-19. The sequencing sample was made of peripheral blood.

CDR3 sequence: CASSFGLAGAGDTQYF. CDR3 DNA: TGTGCCAGCAGTTTTGGGCTAGCGGGAGCTGGAGATACGCAGTATTTT. The chain combines TRBV27 with TRBJ2-3; 10 bases line up with TRBD2. After removal of 3 bases from V and 5 bases from J, the junction contained 8 bases not matched to a gene. The CDR3 covers 16 residues. CDR1 MNHEY and CDR2 SMNVEV come from the germline V gene (reference sequence).